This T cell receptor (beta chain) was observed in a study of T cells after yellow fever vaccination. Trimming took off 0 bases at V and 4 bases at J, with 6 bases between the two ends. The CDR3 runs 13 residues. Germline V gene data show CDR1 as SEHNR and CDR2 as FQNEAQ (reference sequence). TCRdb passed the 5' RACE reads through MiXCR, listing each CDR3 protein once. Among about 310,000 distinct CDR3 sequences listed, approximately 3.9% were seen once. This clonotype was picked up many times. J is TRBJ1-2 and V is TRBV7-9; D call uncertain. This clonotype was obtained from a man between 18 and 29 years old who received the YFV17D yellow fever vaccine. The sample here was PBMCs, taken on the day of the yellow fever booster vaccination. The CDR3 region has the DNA TGTGCCAGCAGCTTAGCCTCTAGCTATGGCTACACCTTC. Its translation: CASSLASSYGYTF.